This section outlines one T cell receptor beta chain sequence together with its context. As yet, its antigen is unknown. The source of the sample is a study of T cell responses to AZD1222 COVID-19 vaccine. CDR1 SGDLS and CDR2 YYNGEE come from the germline V gene. The CDR3 spans 15 residues. Trimming shortened V by 5 bases and J by 4 bases, and 16 bases separated the two germline ends. Study findings and constraints: Close to half of all spike-specific TCRs reportedly target regions of the variants that are unmutated. Females outnumbered males among donors, who were mostly white British; clonal diversity was possibly underestimated. Compared with day 0, the breadth and depth of the Spike-specific TCR repertoire rose significantly after two doses of AZD1222. Baseline serostatus was positive in only six or seven AZD1222 recipients.

Profiled with immunoSEQ multiplex PCR; TCRdb holds only in-frame clones, not every one. The sample lists about 150,000 clones; 86% were seen once. V gene TRBV9 combines with J gene TRBJ1-5, with D perhaps matching TRBD1 (5 bases). This TCR came from an adult who received the AZD1222 COVID-19 vaccine. Sequenced here: peripheral blood, sampled 28 days after the second AZD1222 dose. In DNA form, the CDR3 reads TGTGCCAGCAGTGCCGACAGAGGGATAAATCAGCCCCAGCATTTT. Encoded protein: CASSADRGINQPQHF.